Here is one TCR beta chain with its context. Its antigen is unidentified. Germline lookup yields CDR1 MNHEY and CDR2 SMNVEV (reference sequence). Trimming removed 3 bases at V and 0 bases at J, with 12 bases between. The CDR3 is made up of 15 amino acids. The sample belongs to a study of shared clonotypes between healthy human individuals. General study points: Generation probabilities of non-shared clonotypes were lower (relative to those shared by all four donors).

The repertoire was sequenced with immunoSEQ multiplex PCR; TCRdb's copy has only in-frame clones and lacks some. The repertoire holds roughly 2.1 million clones, with 90% to 95% as singletons. The naive CD8 fraction comprised CD45RO-negative cells positively selected for CCR7 and excluded terminally differentiated effector memory CD45RA+ cells. Sequenced sample: naive CD8+ T cells from PBMCs. This sequence originates from a young man in good health. Some clones in this sample may be carry-over from other donors' samples. This chain connects TRBV27 to TRBJ2-7; D unresolved. The CDR3 sequence is CASSFLPLTSYEQYF. CDR3 sequence (DNA): TGTGCCAGCAGTTTTTTACCCTTAACCTCCTACGAGCAGTACTTC.